This is a list of T cell receptor beta chains from one sample in a study of response to subunit inactivated influenza vaccine. TCRdb passed the RT-PCR reads through MiXCR, listing each CDR3 protein once. This repertoire shows a few hundred thousand distinct CDR3 sequences, about a fifth found once; its top ten account for 9.5% to 13%. Sequencing was performed on PBMCs from blood, taken less than 22 months after vaccination. The receptors stem from a man between 50 and 75 years old who received an inactivated influenza vaccine. CDR3s include the opening cysteine and the closing phenylalanine or tryptophan. A D gene is named only where the DNA matches it firmly. A row's size may be missing; if present it is once, few, many or a size class.

cdr3_aa	cdr3_nt	v_call	clone_size	d_call	j_call
CASSLITGLSTEAFF	TGTGCCAGCAGCTTGATCACGGGGCTGAGCACTGAAGCTTTCTTT	TRBV5-5	-	-	TRBJ1-1
CSASLAGTHEQYF	TGCAGTGCTAGTCTGGCGGGAACCCACGAGCAGTACTTC	TRBV20-1	-	-	TRBJ2-7
CASSLVAGAGTDTQYF	TGTGCCAGCAGCTTGGTGGCGGGGGCAGGCACAGATACGCAGTATTTT	TRBV5-6	-	-	TRBJ2-3
CASSWRGAGTEAFF	TGTGCCAGCAGCTGGAGGGGCGCTGGCACTGAAGCTTTCTTT	TRBV7-2	many	-	TRBJ1-1
CSAYGGGLTDTQYF	TGCAGTGCTTATGGTGGGGGCTTGACAGATACGCAGTATTTT	TRBV20-1	-	-	TRBJ2-3
CSASWGNSYNEQFF	TGCAGTGCTAGCTGGGGGAACTCCTACAATGAGCAGTTCTTC	TRBV20-1	many	-	TRBJ2-1
CASSFGLGSQPQHF	TGTGCCAGCAGCTTCGGGTTAGGGTCTCAGCCCCAGCATTTT	TRBV7-2	many	-	TRBJ1-5
CASSGQANQPQHF	TGTGCCAGCAGTGGACAGGCTAATCAGCCCCAGCATTTT	TRBV6-6	many	TRBD1	TRBJ1-5
CASSLLSRGENSPLHF	TGTGCCAGCAGCTTATTGAGCAGGGGTGAAAATTCACCCCTCCACTTT	TRBV7-9	-	-	TRBJ1-6
CASRASGSHNSPLHF	TGTGCCAGCAGAGCCTCAGGGTCCCATAATTCACCCCTCCACTTT	TRBV7-3	few	-	TRBJ1-6
CASSKRQGTNQPQHF	TGTGCCAGCAGTAAAAGACAGGGAACCAATCAGCCCCAGCATTTT	TRBV6-2/TRBV6-3	-	TRBD1	TRBJ1-5
CASSLPNAEQYF	TGTGCCAGCAGCTTACCGAACGCCGAGCAGTACTTC	TRBV13	-	-	TRBJ2-7
CAISPLTNSEQYF	TGTGCCATCAGCCCGTTAACTAACTCGGAGCAGTACTTC	TRBV10-3	few	-	TRBJ2-7